This T cell receptor beta chain was recovered during a study of T-cell reconstitution after alpha-beta-depleted transplantation in children. Study-wide findings and caveats: Alpha-beta T cells present about two months after transplant were reported to originate from several hundred expanded graft clones. After one year, T-cell counts and TCRbeta diversity mostly came from new T cells. For some patients, TCRbeta diversity was high at day 60 because of recipient T cells and thymic progenitors that survived.

For TCRbeta, the library was prepared with unique molecular identifiers. TCRdb re-analysed the PCR reads in MiXCR, keeping a single row per CDR3 protein. The sample carries under 450,000 distinct CDR3 sequences, around 16% recorded once. As concerns this clonotype: As yet, its antigen is unknown.

This material consisted of PBMCs, mostly from graft donor cells, taken 360 days after TCRalphabeta/CD19-depleted stem cell transplant. The receptor was derived from a boy in the first two years of life who had a stem cell transplant for Wiskott-Aldrich syndrome, so the T cells may come from the graft donor.

The CDR3 nucleotides read TGTGCCAGCAGCCCACTAGCGGGGCCCTACGAGCAGTACTTC. It specifies CASSPLAGPYEQYF. This sequence joins TRBV12-3 or TRBV12-4 and TRBJ2-7; 10 bases match TRBD2. CDR3 length equals 14 residues. The junction had 4 bases not matched to a gene; V was cut back by 6 bases and J by 2 bases.